These T cell receptor beta chains were read from a single sample in a study of T-cell memory formation after mild COVID-19. TCRdb reprocessed the 5' RACE reads via MiXCR and lists one record per CDR3 protein. The data contain 280,000 or so distinct CDR3 sequences, 7% to 10% of them singletons. Specimen: PBMCs or a T cell subset sorted from them (not recorded which). These receptors came from a man in his late teens or twenties who had mild COVID-19 (a few samples of this study predate the infection). Cell type and time point are not known. The CDR3 runs from the conserved cysteine through the conserved F or W. The D gene is left open where the match is weak. Some rows have no size entry. The others give once, few or many, or a class for an expanded clone.

j_call d_call v_call clone_size cdr3_length cdr3_aa cdr3_nt
TRBJ1-1 . TRBV7-3 . 17 CASSLMGVGLVNTEAFF TGTGCCAGCAGCTTAATGGGAGTGGGATTAGTGAACACTGAAGCTTTCTTT
TRBJ2-2 . TRBV24-1 few 14 CATARGADTGELFF TGTGCCACCGCCCGGGGGGCGGACACCGGGGAGCTGTTTTTT
TRBJ1-2 TRBD1 TRBV20-1 . 15 CSAETGTGEENGYTF TGCAGTGCTGAGACCGGGACAGGGGAAGAAAATGGCTACACCTTC
TRBJ2-3 . TRBV7-8 many 16 CASSLNWGMGTDTQYF TGTGCCAGCAGCTTAAACTGGGGAATGGGCACAGATACGCAGTATTTT
TRBJ2-6 . TRBV19 few 16 CASSIWSASGANVLTF TGTGCCAGTAGTATCTGGAGTGCTTCTGGGGCCAACGTCCTGACTTTC
TRBJ1-1 . TRBV6-5 few 13 CASSYQGGLEAFF TGTGCCAGCAGTTACCAGGGTGGGCTTGAAGCTTTCTTT
TRBJ2-2 TRBD2 TRBV10-3 many 14 CAINGGVNTGELFF TGTGCCATCAACGGGGGGGTAAACACCGGGGAGCTGTTTTTT
TRBJ1-1 TRBD1 TRBV18 few 14 CASSPSEDRAEAFF TGTGCCAGCTCACCAAGCGAAGACAGGGCCGAAGCTTTCTTT
TRBJ1-1 TRBD1 TRBV27 many 12 CASSPRDRGLIF TGTGCCAGCAGTCCCAGGGACAGGGGCCTGATCTTT
TRBJ2-1 TRBD1 TRBV6-5 few 15 CASSGDRSSYNEQFF TGTGCCAGCAGTGGGGACAGGAGCTCCTACAATGAGCAGTTCTTC
TRBJ2-3 . TRBV5-6 many 15 CASSFYSGVVDTQYF TGTGCCAGCAGCTTTTACTCGGGGGTGGTAGATACGCAGTATTTT
TRBJ2-2 TRBD1 TRBV14 few 17 CASSQIRQGANTGELFF TGTGCCAGCAGCCAGATAAGACAGGGGGCGAACACCGGGGAGCTGTTTTTT
TRBJ2-5 . TRBV7-2 many 13 CASSLAISETQYF TGTGCCAGCAGCTTAGCAATTTCGGAGACCCAGTACTTC
TRBJ1-5 . TRBV4-2 few 17 CASSQAFDSRTSQPQHF TGTGCCAGCAGCCAAGCCTTTGACTCCCGCACCAGTCAGCCCCAGCATTTT
TRBJ2-3 . TRBV29-1 . 12 CSVEVRTDTQYF TGCAGCGTTGAGGTCCGCACAGATACGCAGTATTTT
TRBJ2-1 . TRBV6-5 . 14 CASNGGHGLNEQFF TGTGCCAGCAACGGAGGACACGGGTTAAATGAGCAGTTCTTC
TRBJ2-1 . TRBV29-1 few 12 CSVQSSYNEQFF TGCAGCGTTCAGAGCTCCTACAATGAGCAGTTCTTC
TRBJ2-7 TRBD2 TRBV30 . 14 CAWRGSGVGYEQYF TGTGCCTGGAGGGGTAGCGGGGTGGGCTACGAGCAGTACTTC
TRBJ1-6 . TRBV3-1 few 14 CASKEGPRNSPLHF TGTGCCAGCAAGGAGGGGCCCCGTAATTCACCCCTCCACTTT
TRBJ1-5 . TRBV3-1 few 14 CASSQGGGSQPQHF TGTGCCAGCAGCCAAGGGGGGGGGAGCCAGCCCCAGCATTTT
TRBJ2-7 TRBD1 TRBV7-9 many 18 CASSSWGTGGAKPYEQYF TGTGCCAGCAGCTCCTGGGGGACAGGGGGCGCGAAACCCTACGAGCAGTACTTC
TRBJ1-2 . TRBV4-3 . 14 CASSQVWGAWGYTF TGCGCCAGCAGCCAAGTTTGGGGGGCATGGGGCTACACCTTC
TRBJ2-4 TRBD1 TRBV5-1 many 15 CASSKQGAYENIQYF TGCGCCAGCAGCAAACAGGGGGCGTACGAAAACATTCAGTACTTC
TRBJ2-5 . TRBV5-6 . 13 CASSFSSQETQYF TGTGCCAGCAGCTTTTCTTCGCAAGAGACCCAGTACTTC
TRBJ2-1 TRBD1 TRBV27 few 12 CASSQDREEQFF TGTGCCAGCAGTCAGGACAGGGAAGAGCAGTTCTTC
TRBJ2-5 TRBD2 TRBV20-1 few 13 CSASGGNQETQYF TGCAGTGCTAGCGGGGGGAACCAAGAGACCCAGTACTTC
TRBJ2-3 TRBD1 TRBV5-1 few 16 CASSLGTGPSTDTQYF TGCGCCAGCAGCTTAGGGACAGGGCCAAGCACAGATACGCAGTATTTT